Listed here are 22 T cell receptor beta chains from one sample, sequenced in a study of cytomegalovirus exposure and HLA in healthy donors (dated by TCRdb to 2016 to 2017). The library was made by the immunoSEQ multiplex PCR assay. As stored in TCRdb, this immuneACCESS dataset retains in-frame rearrangements with V and J assigned. A fraction of the clones does not appear; measured against another copy, unresolved V genes explain less than half of the discrepancy, and the remainder lacks a known reason. The sample table lists about 110,000 clones, around 85% of them with a count of one. Clones ranked in the top ten supply roughly 3% of the sample. The sample taken for sequencing was PBMCs. Every receptor here comes from a woman between 18 and 29 years old in good health and CMV-seronegative.

The genes are TRBV6-1 and TRBJ2-7; TRBD1 agrees at 7 bases. The CDR3 loop spans 13 amino acids. CDR1 is MNHNS and CDR2 is SASEGT in the germline V gene. The trim removed 10 bases at V and 0 bases at J, leaving 6 bases unmatched. CDR3 residues: CATWDSFSYEQYF. The CDR3 DNA reads TGTGCCACCTGGGACAGCTTCTCCTACGAGCAGTACTTC.

The J gene is TRBJ1-5, the V gene TRBV27; no clear D gene. V was pared by 5 bases and J by 2 bases, with 13 bases between. Germline V gene data show CDR1 as MNHEY and CDR2 as SMNVEV (reference sequence). This CDR3 contains 15 residues. The CDR3 DNA reads as TGTGCCAGCAGTGATGGTGGGCCGCGCAATCAGCCCCAGCATTTT. Protein: CASSDGGPRNQPQHF.

The rearrangement uses TRBV6-5 and TRBJ1-4; 7 nucleotides agree with TRBD1. The length of the CDR3 is 14 residues. V trimming: 6 bases; J trimming: 8 bases; junction bases outside the gene matches: 9. Looked up from germline, CDR1 is MNHEY and CDR2 is SVGAGI. CDR3 coding DNA: TGTGCCAGCAGCCGACAGGGCGTTGGGGAAAAACTGTTTTTT. Encoded protein: CASSRQGVGEKLFF.

In its sample, this clone was seen a few times. The chain is built from TRBV6-1 and TRBJ2-1, with 11 bases identical to TRBD1. Germline V gene sequence: CDR1 MNHNS, CDR2 SASEGT. CDR3 length: 14 residues. The V gene end was trimmed by 3 bases and the J gene end by 8 bases; junction bases not matched to a gene: 3. The CDR3 nucleotides are TGTGCCAGCAGTGACGGACAGGGGGCAGATGAGCAGTTCTTC. Translating it yields CASSDGQGADEQFF.

The J gene is TRBJ1-5, the V gene TRBV28, with 11 nucleotides matching TRBD1. Germline CDR1 is MDHEN and CDR2 is SYDVKM. The length of the CDR3 is 16 residues. V dropped 5 bases and J dropped 6; count of bases not matched to a gene: 9. The CDR3 is CASSPTGQGAGQPQHF. The CDR3 nucleotides are TGTGCCAGCAGTCCCACAGGACAGGGGGCAGGTCAGCCCCAGCATTTT.

The chain carries TRBV29-1 and TRBJ1-5; 11 bases fit TRBD1. The CDR3 is 12 amino acids. Germline V gives CDR1 SQVTM, CDR2 ANQGSEA. Trimming cost V 6 bases and J 5 bases; bases outside gene matches: 0. In nucleotides, the CDR3 is TGCAGCGTGGGACAGGGGGATCAGCCCCAGCATTTT. It codes for CSVGQGDQPQHF.

This clone came up once. This chain connects TRBV27 to TRBJ2-7, with D perhaps matching TRBD2 (6 bases). Trimming cost V 0 bases and J 4 bases, with 13 bases left between them. Germline V lookup: CDR1 MNHEY, CDR2 SMNVEV (reference sequence). This CDR3 spans 15 amino acids. The CDR3 bases are TGTGCCAGCAGTTTATCCAGCTTTCGGGGGTACGAGCAGTACTTC. Its translation is CASSLSSFRGYEQYF.

The chain is built from TRBV5-6 and TRBJ2-5, with TRBD1 identical over 8 bases. The J segment lost 4 bases and the V segment lost 4 bases, leaving 9 bases of the junction unmatched. The CDR3 length is 15 residues. CDR1 and CDR2 (germline): SGHDT, YYEEEE. CDR3 nucleotides: TGTGCCAGCAGCCCCGGACAGGGAAATTCAGAGACCCAGTACTTC. It codes for CASSPGQGNSETQYF.

This clone has ten or more counts. Other DNA sequences of this sample code for an identical CDR3. The J gene is TRBJ2-7, the V gene TRBV10-2, with D perhaps TRBD2 (5 bases). The CDR3 is 13 amino acids. The V end was cut by 6 bases, the J end by 1 base, with 10 bases between. CDR1 is WSHSY and CDR2 is SAAADI in the germline V gene. The CDR3 DNA is TGCGCCAGCAGCGGGGAGCCTTCCTACGAGCAGTACTTC. Translation gives CASSGEPSYEQYF.

The chain employs TRBV9 and TRBJ2-2; TRBD1 agrees at 9 bases. The V and J ends lost 8 bases and 0 bases, in that order; junction bases with no gene match: 11. Germline V gene data show CDR1 as SGDLS and CDR2 as YYNGEE. CDR3 length: 17 residues. CDR3 sequence reads: CASGQGNSPPNTGELFF. In nucleotides, the CDR3 is TGTGCCAGTGGACAGGGGAACTCTCCCCCGAACACCGGGGAGCTGTTTTTT.

The CDR3: CASNPSVQQYF. For the CDR3, the DNA is TGTGCCAGCAATCCCTCGGTCCAGCAGTACTTC. The rearrangement links TRBV6-1 to TRBJ2-7; D remains ambiguous. Germline V CDR1 and CDR2: MNHNS, SASEGT. This CDR3 is 11 amino acids long. V gave up 7 bases and J gave up 8 bases, with 12 bases separating them.

In this sample, this clone turned up many times. The J gene is TRBJ2-2, the V gene TRBV2; no definite D call. Trimming shortened V by 6 bases and J by 3 bases, and 11 bases separated the two germline ends. Per the germline V gene, CDR1 is SNHLY and CDR2 is FYNNEI. The CDR3 is made up of 14 amino acids. The CDR3 sequence is CASRDGRDTGELFF. The CDR3, as DNA: TGTGCCAGCAGAGATGGGCGCGACACCGGGGAGCTGTTTTTT.

This clone was detected only once. This rearrangement joins TRBV11-3 to TRBJ2-7; 11 bases are a match to TRBD1. After removal of 5 bases from V and 9 bases from J, the junction contained 6 bases not matched to a gene. The CDR3 consists of 13 residues. The germline CDR1 and CDR2 sequences are SGHNT and YENEEA. The CDR3 sequence is CASSQGTGGRQYF. The CDR3, as DNA: TGTGCCAGCAGCCAAGGGACAGGGGGGAGGCAGTACTTC. The full variable domain, with the rest looked up from reference TRBV11-3 and TRBJ2-7, is EAGVVQSPRYKIIEKKQPVAFWCNPISGHNTLYWYLQNLGQGPELLIRYENEEAVDDSQLPKDRFSAERLKGVDSTLKIQPAELGDSAVYLCASSQGTGGRQYFGPGTRLTVT.

CDR3 sequence (DNA): TGTGCCAGCAGCCAAGAACAGGGGATGGAGCAGTACTTC. Its protein product is CASSQEQGMEQYF. The V and J genes are TRBV14 and TRBJ2-7; TRBD1 agrees at 7 bases. The CDR3 totals 13 residues. The ends lost 0 bases at V and 7 bases at J; junction bases unmatched: 3. Germline loops: CDR1 SGHDN, CDR2 FVKESK.

This sequence joins TRBV14 and TRBJ1-1; a weak D match, TRBD1 (5 bases). Per germline, CDR1 SGHDN and CDR2 FVKESK. The CDR3 runs to 14 residues. Trimming pared 0 bases from V and 2 bases from J, leaving 7 bases between. CDR3 nucleotides: TGTGCCAGCAGCCAAGACAGGGTTAACACTGAAGCTTTCTTT. Its protein product is CASSQDRVNTEAFF. Variable domain in full (rest from reference TRBV14 and TRBJ1-1): EAGVTQFPSHSVIEKGQTVTLRCDPISGHDNLYWYRRVMGKEIKFLLHFVKESKQDESGMPNNRFLAERTGGTYSTLKVQPAELEDSGVYFCASSQDRVNTEAFFGQGTRLTVV.

For the CDR3, the DNA is TGCGCCAGCAGCCCCCTCGGACAGCTGAACACTGAAGCTTTCTTT. Amino acids: CASSPLGQLNTEAFF. The V and J genes are TRBV5-1 and TRBJ1-1; possible D gene TRBD1, 6 bases. This CDR3 comprises 15 residues. Germline CDR1 and CDR2: SGHRS and YFSETQ. Between the trimmed V and J ends, which lost 4 bases and 0 bases, there was a span of 13 bases.

The chain employs TRBV27 and TRBJ2-1; D is unclear. CDR1 and CDR2 (germline): MNHEY, SMNVEV (reference sequence). Trimming removed 4 bases from V and 3 bases from J, with 7 bases in between. The CDR3 length is 13 residues. The CDR3 coding sequence is TGTGCCAGCAGTTGGTCACTCTACAATGAGCAGTTCTTC. Translating gives CASSWSLYNEQFF.

The chain combines TRBV4-1 with TRBJ2-3; 9 bases are a match to TRBD2. CDR1 and CDR2 (germline): MGHRA, YSYEKL. The J segment lost 4 bases and the V segment lost 4 bases, leaving 6 bases of the junction unmatched. The CDR3 totals 15 residues. Here the CDR3 DNA reads TGCGCCAGCAGCCTTGTGCGGGGGGGCGCAGATACGCAGTATTTT. This sequence encodes CASSLVRGGADTQYF.

In this sample, this clone turned up many times. The rearrangement uses TRBV6-5 and TRBJ1-1, with 9 bases matching TRBD1. V dropped 6 bases and J dropped 6; count of bases not matched to a gene: 8. The length of the CDR3 is 14 residues. Germline V lookup: CDR1 MNHEY, CDR2 SVGAGI. The CDR3 DNA reads as TGTGCCAGCAGACCACCAACAGGGGGCGCTGAAGCTTTCTTT. Protein product: CASRPPTGGAEAFF.

A single count supports this clone. The chain employs TRBV5-4 and TRBJ2-1; perhaps TRBD2 as D (5 bases). The V end was cut by 0 bases, the J end by 8 bases, with 9 bases between. This CDR3 region has 13 residues. The germline CDR1 and CDR2 sequences are SGHNT and YYREEE (reference sequence). CDR3 amino acids: CASSLAHGDEQFF. The CDR3 bases are TGTGCCAGCAGCTTGGCCCACGGGGATGAGCAGTTCTTC.

The V call is TRBV29-1, the J call TRBJ1-1, with D perhaps TRBD1 (6 bases). Germline CDR1 is SQVTM and CDR2 is ANQGSEA. This CDR3 contains 13 residues. Trimming removed 5 bases from V and 5 bases from J, with 15 bases in between. The CDR3 reads CSVNVQGQTEAFF. DNA for the CDR3: TGCAGCGTTAACGTCCAGGGGCAAACTGAAGCTTTCTTT.

The chain uses TRBV2 and TRBJ1-5; D unresolved. The CDR3 extends over 15 amino acids. Between the trimmed V and J ends, which lost 6 bases and 3 bases, there was a span of 15 bases. Germline assignment: CDR1 SNHLY and CDR2 FYNNEI. The CDR3 region has the DNA TGTGCCAGCAGGGCAACCACCTCCTTCAATCAGCCCCAGCATTTT. This encodes CASRATTSFNQPQHF.